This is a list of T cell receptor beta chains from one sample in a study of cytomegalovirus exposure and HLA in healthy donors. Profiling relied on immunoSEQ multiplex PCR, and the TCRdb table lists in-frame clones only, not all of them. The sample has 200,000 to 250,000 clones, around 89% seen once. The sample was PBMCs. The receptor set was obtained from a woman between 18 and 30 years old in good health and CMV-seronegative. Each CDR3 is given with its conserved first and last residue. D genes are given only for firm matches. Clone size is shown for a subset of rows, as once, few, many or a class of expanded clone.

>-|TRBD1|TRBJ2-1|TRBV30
TGTGCCTGGTCGGGGACAGGGGGCTACAATGAGCAGTTCTTC
CAWSGTGGYNEQFF
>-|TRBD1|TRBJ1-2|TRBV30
TGTGCCTGGAGTGTACAGGGGAAAGGGGGCTACACCTTC
CAWSVQGKGGYTF
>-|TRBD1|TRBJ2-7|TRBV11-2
TGTGCCAGCAGCCTAACCGGGACAGGAATTTACGAGCAGTACTTC
CASSLTGTGIYEQYF
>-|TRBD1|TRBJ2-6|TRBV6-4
TGTGCCAGCAGTCTTCAGGGGGAAGGGGCCAACGTCCTGACTTTC
CASSLQGEGANVLTF
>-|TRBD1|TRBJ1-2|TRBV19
TGTGCCAGTAGTGGACTGGACAGGGGGTTGAGGTATGGCTACACCTTC
CASSGLDRGLRYGYTF
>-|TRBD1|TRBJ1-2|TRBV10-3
TGTGCCATCAGTGAGTCAGGGACAGAGCTCATGGGCTATGGCTACACCTTC
CAISESGTELMGYGYTF
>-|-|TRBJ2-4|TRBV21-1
TGTGCCAGTTCTCCTAAGCGGGAACCCAAAAACATTCAGTACTTC
CASSPKREPKNIQYF
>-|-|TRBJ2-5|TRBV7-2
TGTGCCAGCAGCTCTCACAGGGTTCAAGAGACCCAGTACTTC
CASSSHRVQETQYF
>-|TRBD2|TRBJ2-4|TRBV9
TGTGCCAGCAGCCCCCTAGAGGGAGGGCCCCATGGTGCCAAAAACATTCAGTACTTC
CASSPLEGGPHGAKNIQYF
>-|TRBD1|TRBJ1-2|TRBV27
TGTGCCAGCAAGTGGGACAGGACTATGAATGGCTACACCTTC
CASKWDRTMNGYTF
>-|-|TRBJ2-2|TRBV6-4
TGTGCCAGCAGCCGGGACTTTCCCACCGGGGAGCTGTTTTTT
CASSRDFPTGELFF
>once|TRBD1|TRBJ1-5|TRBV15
TGTGCCACCAGCCCGGGACAGAGTAGCAATCAGCCCCAGCATTTT
CATSPGQSSNQPQHF
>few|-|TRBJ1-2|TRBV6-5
TGTGCCAGCAGTTCGTTTACTAGGACCAACTATGGCTACACCTTC
CASSSFTRTNYGYTF
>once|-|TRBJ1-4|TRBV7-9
TGTGCCAGCAGCCAGACAGGAAATAACAATGAAAAACTGTTTTTT
CASSQTGNNNEKLFF
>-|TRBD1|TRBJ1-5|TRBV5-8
TGTGCCAGCAGCCAAGGACAGGGTGATTTTAGCAATCAGCCCCAGCATTTT
CASSQGQGDFSNQPQHF
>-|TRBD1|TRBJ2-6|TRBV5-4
TGTGCCAGCAGCCACGGACAGGGGGGTTTTGGGGCCAACGTCCTGACTTTC
CASSHGQGGFGANVLTF
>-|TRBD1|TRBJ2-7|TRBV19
TGTGCCAGTAGTGGGGTCCAGGGGGCCGTTTTCCGCGAGCAGTACTTC
CASSGVQGAVFREQYF
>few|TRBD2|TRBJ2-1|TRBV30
TGTGCCTGGAGCGGACTAGCGGGGCCCTACAATGAGCAGTTCTTC
CAWSGLAGPYNEQFF
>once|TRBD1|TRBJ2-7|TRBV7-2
TGTGCCAGCAGCTCTCTATCCGGGACAGGGTTCTACGAGCAGTACTTC
CASSSLSGTGFYEQYF
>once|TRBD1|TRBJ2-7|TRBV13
TGTGCCAGCAGCTATTGGGACAGCAAAATCAGCTCCTACGAGCAGTACTTC
CASSYWDSKISSYEQYF
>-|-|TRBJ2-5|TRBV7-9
TGTGCCAGCAGCTTAGGGGGCAACCGGGACTTACCCCAAGAGACCCAGTACTTC
CASSLGGNRDLPQETQYF
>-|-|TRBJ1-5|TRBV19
TGTGCCAGTAGTATATCCAGGTACAATCAGCCCCAGCATTTT
CASSISRYNQPQHF
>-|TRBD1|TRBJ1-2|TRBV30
TGTGCCTGCTATGGACAGGGCTCCTTTTATGGCTACACCTTC
CACYGQGSFYGYTF
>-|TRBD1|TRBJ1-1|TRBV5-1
TGCGCCAGCAGCTTCCAGGGGGCGAACACTGAAGCTTTCTTT
CASSFQGANTEAFF
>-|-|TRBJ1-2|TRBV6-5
TGTGCCAGCAGCCCCTCGGTCGTCGCTAACTATGGCTACACCTTC
CASSPSVVANYGYTF
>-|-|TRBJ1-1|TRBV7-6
TGTGCCAGCAGCCAGGGTAGCCGTCCCACTGAAGCTTTCTTT
CASSQGSRPTEAFF
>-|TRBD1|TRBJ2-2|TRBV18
TGTGCCAGCTCACCGCGACAGGGGGCAAGGACCGGGGAGCTGTTTTTT
CASSPRQGARTGELFF
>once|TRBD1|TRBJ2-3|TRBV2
TGTGCCAGCAGGAGCCCGCTCAGGGGGCTGATCACAGATACGCAGTATTTT
CASRSPLRGLITDTQYF
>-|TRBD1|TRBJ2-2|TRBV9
TGTGCCAGCAGCGTAGCGGGGGACAGGGTCACCGGGGAGCTGTTTTTT
CASSVAGDRVTGELFF
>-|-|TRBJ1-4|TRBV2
TGTGCCAGCAGTGAAGGGCTGCCCGTCAAACTGTTTTTT
CASSEGLPVKLFF
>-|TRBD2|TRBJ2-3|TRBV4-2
TGTGCCAGCAGCCAAGATCTAGCGGGGGGCACAGATACGCAGTATTTT
CASSQDLAGGTDTQYF
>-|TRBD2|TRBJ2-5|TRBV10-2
TGCGCCAGCAGGGGACTAGACCAAGAGACCCAGTACTTC
CASRGLDQETQYF
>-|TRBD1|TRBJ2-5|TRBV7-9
TGTGCCAGCAGCCCCACCATCACCAGACAGGGTTCAGAGACCCAGTACTTC
CASSPTITRQGSETQYF
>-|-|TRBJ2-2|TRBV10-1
TGCGCCAGCAGTGACAGGGATGCGAACACCGGGGAGCTGTTTTTT
CASSDRDANTGELFF
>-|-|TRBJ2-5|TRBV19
TGTGCCAGTAGTATACAGGGTTTTGGGTACCAAGAGACCCAGTACTTC
CASSIQGFGYQETQYF
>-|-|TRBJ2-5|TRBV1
TGCACCAGCAGGGGGCAAGGAGAGACCCAGTACTTC
CTSRGQGETQYF
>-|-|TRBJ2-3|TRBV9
TGTGCCAGCAGCGTAGTTTCTCGGGCAGGGGGGAGAGATACGCAGTATTTT
CASSVVSRAGGRDTQYF
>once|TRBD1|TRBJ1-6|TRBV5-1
TGCGCCAGCGGGACAGGGCTGAGCTCCTATAATTCACCCCTCCACTTT
CASGTGLSSYNSPLHF
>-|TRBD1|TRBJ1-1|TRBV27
TGTGCCAGCAGTTCCAGACAGGGGAGGGCTGAAGCTTTCTTT
CASSSRQGRAEAFF
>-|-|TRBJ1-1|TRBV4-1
TGCGCCAGCAGACCACCGGACACTAACACTGAAGCTTTCTTT
CASRPPDTNTEAFF
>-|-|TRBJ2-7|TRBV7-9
TGTGCCAGCGATCCAGGGGACTACGAGCAGTACTTC
CASDPGDYEQYF
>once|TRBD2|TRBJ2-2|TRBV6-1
TGTGCCAGCAGTGTTCTAGCGGGAGTAGCTGGGGAGCTGTTTTTT
CASSVLAGVAGELFF
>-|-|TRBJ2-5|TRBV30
TGTGCCTGGACCCAACGGGGAGGTGGAGAGACCCAGTACTTC
CAWTQRGGGETQYF
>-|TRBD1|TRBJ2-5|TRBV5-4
TGTGCCAGCGGCCCTGGTACAGGGGAAGAGACCCAGTACTTC
CASGPGTGEETQYF
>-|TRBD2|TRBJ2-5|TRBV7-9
TGTGCCAGCACCTCCTTTGTGGGAGGGCTGGAGACCCAGTACTTC
CASTSFVGGLETQYF
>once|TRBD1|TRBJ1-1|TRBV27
TGTGCCAGCAGTCTATACAGGGGGATTACTGAAGCTTTCTTT
CASSLYRGITEAFF
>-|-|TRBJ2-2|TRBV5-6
TGTGCCAGCAGCCAGGAAAACACCGGGGAGCTGTTTTTT
CASSQENTGELFF
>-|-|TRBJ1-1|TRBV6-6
TGTGCCAGCAGCTCCCTCCGGGGGTCGAACACTGAAGCTTTCTTT
CASSSLRGSNTEAFF
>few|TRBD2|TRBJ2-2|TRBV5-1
TGCGCCAGCAGCTTGGGGCTAGCGGTGAACACCGGGGAGCTGTTTTTT
CASSLGLAVNTGELFF